This TCR beta chain derives from a study of T cell changes during pregnancy in multiple sclerosis. The CDR3 loop spans 16 amino acids. Germline loops: CDR1 MNHNY, CDR2 SVGAGI (reference sequence). The junction had 8 bases not matched to a gene; V was cut back by 4 bases and J by 0 bases. The method was immunoSEQ multiplex PCR; TCRdb's version includes in-frame clones alone and lacks a portion of them. The data show about 72,000 clones, with 75% to 95% seen just once and approximately 0.71% held by the top ten. The rearrangement joins TRBV6-6 to TRBJ2-7, with 8 bases matching TRBD2. The sample consisted of peripheral blood, taken in the third trimester of pregnancy. This TCR came from a female donor in good health, enrolled as a control in a pregnancy study. The CDR3 DNA follows: TGTGCCAGCAGTTGGACTAGCTCTAGCCTCTCCTACGAGCAGTACTTC. It codes for CASSWTSSSLSYEQYF.